Listed below are T cell receptor beta chains from one sample, sequenced in a study of T-cell memory formation after mild COVID-19. One entry per CDR3 protein, called by TCRdb with MiXCR from the 5' RACE reads. The sample shows over 350,000 distinct CDR3 sequences, around a sixth of them seen only once. Sequenced sample: PBMCs or a T cell subset sorted from them (not recorded which). The receptors here all came from a man between 18 and 35 years old who had mild COVID-19 (a few samples of this study predate the infection). Cell type and time point are not known. Each CDR3 is given with its conserved first and last residue. The D gene is left open where the match is weak. The size of a clone is reported for some rows only, either as once, few or many, or as a class for expanded clones.

TRBJ1-1 | TRBD1 | TRBV27 | . | CASRQGALGTEAFF | TGTGCCAGCAGACAGGGGGCTTTAGGCACTGAAGCTTTCTTT
TRBJ1-1 | . | TRBV6-5 | few | CASSYSSGLNTEAFF | TGTGCCAGCAGTTACTCGTCGGGGTTGAACACTGAAGCTTTCTTT
TRBJ1-1 | . | TRBV5-1 | few | CASSLAPDTNTEAFF | TGCGCCAGCAGCTTGGCCCCGGACACGAACACTGAAGCTTTCTTT
TRBJ1-1 | . | TRBV7-9 | . | CASGPTGTEAFF | TGTGCCAGCGGACCCACAGGGACTGAAGCTTTCTTT
TRBJ2-3 | . | TRBV5-6 | few | CATGEGSTDTQYF | TGTGCCACCGGTGAGGGAAGCACAGATACGCAGTATTTT
TRBJ2-7 | . | TRBV6-2/TRBV6-3 | few | CASMRLLRNEQYF | TGTGCCAGCATGAGGCTACTAAGAAACGAGCAGTACTTC
TRBJ2-2 | . | TRBV24-1 | many | CATSDWGAGTGELFF | TGTGCCACCAGTGATTGGGGGGCCGGCACCGGGGAGCTGTTTTTT
TRBJ2-3 | . | TRBV5-1 | few | CASSLEAPDTQYF | TGCGCCAGCAGCTTGGAGGCCCCAGATACGCAGTATTTT
TRBJ2-2 | . | TRBV4-2 | . | CASSQGALLGLNTGELFF | TGTGCCAGCAGCCAGGGCGCCCTCCTGGGACTGAACACCGGGGAGCTGTTTTTT
TRBJ2-3 | . | TRBV18 | few | CASSPPGLGDPGRDTQYF | TGTGCCAGCTCACCACCGGGCCTTGGGGACCCAGGGAGAGATACGCAGTATTTT
TRBJ1-5 | . | TRBV12-3/TRBV12-4 | few | CASTPSPGNQPQHF | TGTGCCAGCACCCCGAGCCCCGGGAATCAGCCCCAGCATTTT
TRBJ1-1 | TRBD1 | TRBV20-1 | few | CSAVGRGLENTEAFF | TGCAGTGCTGTGGGCAGGGGGCTTGAGAACACTGAAGCTTTCTTT
TRBJ2-1 | TRBD2 | TRBV20-1 | . | CSARRLAGGNNEQFF | TGCAGTGCTAGACGGCTAGCGGGGGGCAACAATGAGCAGTTCTTC
TRBJ2-1 | TRBD1 | TRBV28 | . | CASSLWTGQSYNEQFF | TGTGCCAGCAGTTTATGGACAGGGCAAAGCTACAATGAGCAGTTCTTC
TRBJ1-1 | . | TRBV11-2 | few | CASSLVPQERGAFF | TGTGCCAGCAGCTTAGTCCCCCAGGAGCGTGGAGCTTTCTTT
TRBJ1-2 | TRBD1 | TRBV7-2 | . | CASSQGQGLDYGYTF | TGTGCCAGCAGCCAAGGACAGGGACTCGACTATGGCTACACCTTC
TRBJ2-5 | . | TRBV5-1 | many | CASSLRDGETQYF | TGCGCCAGCAGCTTGAGGGATGGCGAGACCCAGTACTTC
TRBJ2-3 | TRBD2 | TRBV5-1 | . | CASSLGLAGYTDTQYF | TGCGCCAGCAGCTTGGGGCTAGCGGGGTACACAGATACGCAGTATTTT
TRBJ2-5 | . | TRBV24-1 | few | CATAGERSETQYF | TGTGCCACCGCCGGTGAAAGGTCAGAGACCCAGTACTTC
TRBJ2-5 | TRBD1 | TRBV12-3/TRBV12-4 | few | CASSRGQNQETQYF | TGTGCCAGCAGTCGGGGACAGAACCAAGAGACCCAGTACTTC
TRBJ2-1 | . | TRBV12-3/TRBV12-4 | few | CASSLKFDLNEQFF | TGTGCCAGCAGTTTAAAATTCGATTTGAATGAGCAGTTCTTC
TRBJ2-5 | . | TRBV28 | few | CASQGARETQYF | TGTGCCAGTCAGGGTGCGCGGGAGACCCAGTACTTC
TRBJ1-1 | TRBD1 | TRBV5-1 | . | CASSLAGQGGGDTEAFF | TGCGCCAGCAGCTTGGCGGGACAGGGAGGAGGGGACACTGAAGCTTTCTTT
TRBJ1-4 | . | TRBV12-3/TRBV12-4 | . | CASKGRTNEKLFF | TGTGCCAGCAAGGGCAGAACAAATGAAAAACTGTTTTTT
TRBJ2-7 | TRBD2 | TRBV7-6 | . | CASSPTSGGEQYF | TGTGCCAGCAGCCCCACCTCGGGGGGCGAGCAGTACTTC
TRBJ2-1 | . | TRBV6-2/TRBV6-3 | few | CASRQDVTGYNEQFF | TGTGCCAGCAGGCAAGATGTAACCGGATACAATGAGCAGTTCTTC
TRBJ1-3 | . | TRBV5-1 | . | CASSPSVSGNTIYF | TGCGCCAGCAGTCCGAGTGTCTCTGGAAACACCATATATTTT
TRBJ1-4 | . | TRBV10-3 | few | CAIRPGLRHEKLFF | TGTGCCATCAGACCGGGACTCAGGCATGAAAAACTGTTTTTT
TRBJ2-2 | TRBD1 | TRBV20-1 | . | CSAPDRVNGELFF | TGCAGTGCTCCGGACAGGGTCAACGGGGAGCTGTTTTTT
TRBJ1-1 | . | TRBV2 | few | CASTVELNTEAFF | TGTGCCAGCACTGTGGAACTGAACACTGAAGCTTTCTTT
TRBJ2-6 | TRBD1 | TRBV18 | . | CASSPRTGISGANVLTF | TGTGCCAGCTCACCTAGGACAGGGATCTCTGGGGCCAACGTCCTGACTTTC